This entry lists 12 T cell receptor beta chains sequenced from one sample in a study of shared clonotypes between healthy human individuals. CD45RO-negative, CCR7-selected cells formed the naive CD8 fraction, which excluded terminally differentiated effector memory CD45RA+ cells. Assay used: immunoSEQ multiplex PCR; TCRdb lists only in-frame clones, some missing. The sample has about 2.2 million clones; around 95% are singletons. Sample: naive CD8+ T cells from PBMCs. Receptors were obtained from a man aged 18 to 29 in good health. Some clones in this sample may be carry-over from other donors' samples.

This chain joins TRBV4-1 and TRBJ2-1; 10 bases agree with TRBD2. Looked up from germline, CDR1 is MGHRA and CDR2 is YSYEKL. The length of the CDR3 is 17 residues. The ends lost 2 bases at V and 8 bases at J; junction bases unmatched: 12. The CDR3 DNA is TGCGCCAGCAGCCAAACCCGGACTAGCGGATCCGGGCATGAGCAGTTCTTC. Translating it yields CASSQTRTSGSGHEQFF.

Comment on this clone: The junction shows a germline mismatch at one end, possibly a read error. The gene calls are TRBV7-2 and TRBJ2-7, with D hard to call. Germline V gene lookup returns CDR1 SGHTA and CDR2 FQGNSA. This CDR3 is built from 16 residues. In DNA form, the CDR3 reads TGTGCCAACAGCTTAGTATTTAGGGCGTCCTCCTACGAGCAGTACTTC. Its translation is CANSLVFRASSYEQYF.

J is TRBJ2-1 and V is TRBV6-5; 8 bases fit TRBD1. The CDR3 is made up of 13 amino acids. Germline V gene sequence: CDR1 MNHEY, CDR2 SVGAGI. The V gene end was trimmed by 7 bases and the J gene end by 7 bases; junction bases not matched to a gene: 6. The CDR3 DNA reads TGTGCCAGCACAAACAGGGGGAAAAATGAGCAGTTCTTC. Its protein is CASTNRGKNEQFF.

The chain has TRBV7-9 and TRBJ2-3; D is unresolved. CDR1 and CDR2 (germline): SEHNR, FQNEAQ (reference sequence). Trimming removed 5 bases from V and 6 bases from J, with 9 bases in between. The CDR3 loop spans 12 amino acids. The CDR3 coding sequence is TGTGCCAGCAGCAATCCCTCCGATACGCAGTATTTT. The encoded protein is CASSNPSDTQYF.

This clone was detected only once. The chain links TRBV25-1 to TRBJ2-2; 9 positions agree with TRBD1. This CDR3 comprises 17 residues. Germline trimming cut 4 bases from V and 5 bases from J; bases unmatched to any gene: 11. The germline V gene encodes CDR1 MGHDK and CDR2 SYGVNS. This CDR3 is CASSGRTGDLRTGELFF. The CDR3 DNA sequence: TGTGCCAGCAGTGGACGGACAGGGGATCTCCGGACCGGGGAGCTGTTTTTT. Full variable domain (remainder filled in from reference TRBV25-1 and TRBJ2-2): EADIYQTPRYLVIGTGKKITLECSQTMGHDKMYWYQQDPGMELHLIHYSYGVNSTEKGDLSSESTVSRIRTEHFPLTLESARPSHTSQYLCASSGRTGDLRTGELFFGEGSRLTVL.

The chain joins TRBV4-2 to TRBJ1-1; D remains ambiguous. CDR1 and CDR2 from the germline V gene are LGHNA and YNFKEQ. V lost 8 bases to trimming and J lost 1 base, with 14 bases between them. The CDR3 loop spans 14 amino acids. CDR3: CASRYGRANTEAFF. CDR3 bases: TGTGCCAGCCGATACGGGAGGGCGAACACTGAAGCTTTCTTT.

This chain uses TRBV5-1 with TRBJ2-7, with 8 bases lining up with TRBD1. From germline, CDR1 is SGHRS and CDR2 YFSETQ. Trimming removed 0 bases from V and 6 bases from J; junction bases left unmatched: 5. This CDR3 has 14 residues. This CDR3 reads CASSLGQGAREQYF. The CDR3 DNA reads TGCGCCAGCAGCTTGGGTCAGGGGGCCCGCGAGCAGTACTTC.

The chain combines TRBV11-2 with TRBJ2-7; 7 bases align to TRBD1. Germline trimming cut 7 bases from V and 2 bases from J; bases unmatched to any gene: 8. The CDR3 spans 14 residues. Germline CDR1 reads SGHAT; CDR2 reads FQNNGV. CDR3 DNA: TGTGCCAGCAACTTGAGACAGGGCGCCTACGAGCAGTACTTC. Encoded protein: CASNLRQGAYEQYF.

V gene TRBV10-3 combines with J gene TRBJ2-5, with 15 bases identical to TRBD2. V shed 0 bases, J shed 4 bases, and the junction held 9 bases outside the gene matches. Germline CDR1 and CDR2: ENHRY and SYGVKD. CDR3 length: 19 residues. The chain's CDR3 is CAISESEGTSGRLGETQYF. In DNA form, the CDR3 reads TGTGCCATCAGTGAGTCGGAAGGGACTAGCGGGAGGCTGGGAGAGACCCAGTACTTC.

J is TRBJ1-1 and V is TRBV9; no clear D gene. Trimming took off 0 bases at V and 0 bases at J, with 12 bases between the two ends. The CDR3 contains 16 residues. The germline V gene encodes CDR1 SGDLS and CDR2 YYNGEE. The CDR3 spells CASSVGARAMNTEAFF. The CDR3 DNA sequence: TGTGCCAGCAGCGTAGGTGCCCGTGCAATGAACACTGAAGCTTTCTTT.

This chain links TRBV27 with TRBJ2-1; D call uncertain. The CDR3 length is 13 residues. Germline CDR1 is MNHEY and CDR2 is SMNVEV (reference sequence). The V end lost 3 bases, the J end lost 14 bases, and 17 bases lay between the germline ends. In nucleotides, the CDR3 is TGTGCCAGCAGTTTGATCGTGCCGCGACTCGAGTTCTTC. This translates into CASSLIVPRLEFF.

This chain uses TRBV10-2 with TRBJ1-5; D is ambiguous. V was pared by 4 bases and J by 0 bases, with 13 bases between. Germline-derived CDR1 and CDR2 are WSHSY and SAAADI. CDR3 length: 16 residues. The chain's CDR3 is CASSGEWPYSNQPQHF. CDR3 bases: TGCGCCAGCAGTGGGGAATGGCCTTATAGCAATCAGCCCCAGCATTTT.